This paragraph covers one T cell receptor beta chain sequence. Its specificity is not known. Generated by immunoSEQ multiplex PCR, the TCRdb table keeps only in-frame clones and is missing some. Of about 170,000 clones listed, 87% are singletons. This specimen comes from a study of T cell responses to AZD1222 COVID-19 vaccine. Overall study results and limits: Regions 160-218 and 743-854 dominated among vaccine-associated CD4 TCRs spanning spike. Mostly white British, mostly female donors; authors suggested clonal diversity may be underestimated. Increased Spike-specific TCR breadth and depth were observed after two AZD1222 doses.

This CDR3 is built from 13 residues. V lost 5 bases, J lost 0 bases, and 7 bases lay in between. This chain links TRBV12-3 or TRBV12-4 with TRBJ1-1; D uncertain. Sequenced here: peripheral blood, sampled 28 days after the second AZD1222 dose. This sequence originates from an adult who received the AZD1222 COVID-19 vaccine. The CDR3 sequence is CASSPMLNTEAFF. The CDR3 nucleotides are TGTGCCAGCAGTCCTATGTTGAACACTGAAGCTTTCTTT.